This T cell receptor (beta chain) comes out of a study of T-cell memory formation after mild COVID-19. This clonotype was seen a single time. What it binds is not known. A much larger clone sits a single nucleotide away, making a read error possible. Looked up from germline, CDR1 is LNHNV and CDR2 is YYDKDF (reference sequence). CDR3 size: 14 residues. After removal of 6 bases from V and 2 bases from J, the junction contained 5 bases not matched to a gene. A single record per CDR3 protein comes from TCRdb applying MiXCR to the 5' RACE reads. The table has some 200,000 distinct CDR3 sequences, 9.5% seen once. Findings and limits, study-wide: Pre-infection memory already had some responding clones, implying cross-reactive memory joined.

The chain has TRBV15 and TRBJ2-5; 8 positions match TRBD2. The sample consisted of PBMCs or a T cell subset sorted from them (not recorded which). This TCR came from a man between 18 and 29 years old who had mild COVID-19 (a few samples of this study predate the infection). Cell type and time point are not known. CDR3 sequence (DNA): TGTGCCACCAGACTAGCGGTGGGACAAGAGACCCAGTACTTC. This encodes CATRLAVGQETQYF.